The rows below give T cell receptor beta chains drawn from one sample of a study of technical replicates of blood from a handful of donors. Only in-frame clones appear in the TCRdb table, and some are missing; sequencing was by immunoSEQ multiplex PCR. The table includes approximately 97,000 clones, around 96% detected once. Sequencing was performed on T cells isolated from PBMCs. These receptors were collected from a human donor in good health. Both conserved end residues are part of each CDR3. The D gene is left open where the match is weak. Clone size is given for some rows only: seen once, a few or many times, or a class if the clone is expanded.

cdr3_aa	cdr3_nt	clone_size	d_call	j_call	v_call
CASQGEGNSPQHF	TGTGCCAGCCAAGGTGAGGGTAATTCGCCCCAGCATTTT	-	-	TRBJ1-5	TRBV19
CASSLLGEAYEQYF	TGTGCCAGCTCCCTCCTTGGGGAGGCCTACGAGCAGTACTTC	-	-	TRBJ2-7	TRBV18
CASSDSEVRTDTQYF	TGTGCCAGCAGTGACTCAGAGGTGAGGACAGATACGCAGTATTTT	once	-	TRBJ2-3	TRBV6-4
CASSLGLAGGNEQFF	TGTGCTAGCAGCTTGGGACTAGCGGGAGGGAATGAGCAGTTCTTC	-	TRBD2	TRBJ2-1	TRBV7-7
CASSHGQGGNTIYF	TGTGCCAGCAGCCATGGACAGGGAGGAAACACCATATATTTT	-	TRBD1	TRBJ1-3	TRBV5-4
CASSPGSQETQYF	TGTGCCAGCAGCCCCGGTAGTCAAGAGACCCAGTACTTC	-	-	TRBJ2-5	TRBV7-3
CASKLASTDTQYF	TGTGCCAGCAAGCTAGCGAGCACAGATACGCAGTATTTT	once	-	TRBJ2-3	TRBV2
CASSFWLAGHGAFQETQYF	TGTGCCAGCAGCTTCTGGCTAGCGGGACACGGAGCATTCCAAGAGACCCAGTACTTC	-	TRBD2	TRBJ2-5	TRBV7-2
CASSLAGVYEQYF	TGTGCCAGCAGCCTAGCGGGAGTATACGAGCAGTACTTC	-	TRBD2	TRBJ2-7	TRBV11-2
CASSYPRFPEAFF	TGTGCCAGCAGTTACCCCAGGTTCCCTGAAGCTTTCTTT	-	-	TRBJ1-1	TRBV6-7
CASSVGGGRATNEKLFF	TGTGCCAGCAGCGTAGGGGGCGGGAGGGCAACTAATGAAAAACTGTTTTTT	-	-	TRBJ1-4	TRBV9
CASSLLAGVSYEQYF	TGTGCCAGCAGTTTATTAGCGGGAGTCTCTTACGAGCAGTACTTC	-	TRBD2	TRBJ2-7	TRBV28
CASSPGGSRYGYTF	TGTGCCAGCAGCCCAGGGGGCAGTCGGTATGGCTACACCTTC	-	TRBD1	TRBJ1-2	TRBV6-5
CASSLVSEAAGEQFF	TGTGCCAGCAGCTTAGTATCCGAAGCGGCCGGTGAGCAGTTCTTC	-	-	TRBJ2-1	TRBV7-2
CTWSVLAGGPQTQYF	TGTACCTGGAGTGTACTAGCGGGAGGGCCGCAGACCCAGTACTTC	-	TRBD2	TRBJ2-5	TRBV30
CASSMGQGLWPEAFF	TGTGCCAGCAGCATGGGACAGGGGCTATGGCCTGAAGCTTTCTTT	-	TRBD1	TRBJ1-1	TRBV7-3
CASRDKETQYF	TGTGCCTCCAGGGATAAAGAGACCCAGTACTTC	-	-	TRBJ2-5	TRBV30
CASSILAGDSYEQYF	TGTGCCAGTAGTATTCTAGCGGGTGACTCCTACGAGCAGTACTTC	-	TRBD2	TRBJ2-7	TRBV19
CAWSGEAGELFF	TGTGCCTGGAGCGGGGAGGCCGGGGAGCTGTTTTTT	-	-	TRBJ2-2	TRBV30
CASSSGQGEWETQYF	TGCGCCAGCAGCTCGGGACAGGGGGAGTGGGAGACCCAGTACTTC	-	TRBD1	TRBJ2-5	TRBV5-1
CASSQREAPPYNEQFF	TGTGCCAGCAGCCAGAGGGAGGCCCCACCCTACAATGAGCAGTTCTTC	-	-	TRBJ2-1	TRBV7-2
CASSEWTGSNEQFF	TGTGCCAGCAGCGAATGGACAGGGAGTAATGAGCAGTTCTTC	-	TRBD1	TRBJ2-1	TRBV9
CASSEQTGVSNQPQHF	TGTGCCAGCAGCGAGCAGACAGGGGTTAGCAATCAGCCCCAGCATTTT	-	TRBD1	TRBJ1-5	TRBV7-8